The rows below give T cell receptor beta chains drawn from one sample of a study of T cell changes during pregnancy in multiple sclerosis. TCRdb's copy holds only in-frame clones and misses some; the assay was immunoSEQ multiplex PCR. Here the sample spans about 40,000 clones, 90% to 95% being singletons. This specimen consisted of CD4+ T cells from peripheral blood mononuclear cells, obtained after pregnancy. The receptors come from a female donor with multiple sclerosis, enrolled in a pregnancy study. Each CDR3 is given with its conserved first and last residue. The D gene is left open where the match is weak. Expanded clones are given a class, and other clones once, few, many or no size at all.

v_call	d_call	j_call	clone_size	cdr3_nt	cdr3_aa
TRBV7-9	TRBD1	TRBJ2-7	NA	TGTGCCAGCAGCACGGGACAGGGGGTCCCCTACGAGCAGTACTTC	CASSTGQGVPYEQYF
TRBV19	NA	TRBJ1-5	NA	TGTGCCAGTAGTATAGATTCCGGGGGTAATCAGCCCCAGCATTTT	CASSIDSGGNQPQHF
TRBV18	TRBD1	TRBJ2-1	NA	TGTGCCAGCTCACCGCCAGGCGGGACAGGACGCTACAATGAGCAGTTCTTC	CASSPPGGTGRYNEQFF
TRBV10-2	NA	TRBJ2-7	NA	TGCGCCACCAATACCCCGAGTCAGGGATTCTATCAGTACTTC	CATNTPSQGFYQYF
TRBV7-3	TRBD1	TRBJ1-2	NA	TGTGCCAGCAGCTTAGAGGGGGCTTATGGCTACACCTTC	CASSLEGAYGYTF
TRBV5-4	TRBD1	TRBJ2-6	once	TGTGCCAGCAGCTTGGGCACAGGGGCGAGCTCTGGGGCCAACGTCCTGACTTTC	CASSLGTGASSGANVLTF
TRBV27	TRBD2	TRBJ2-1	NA	TGTGCCAGCAGTTTAGCGGGGGGCGTAAATGAGCAGTTCTTC	CASSLAGGVNEQFF
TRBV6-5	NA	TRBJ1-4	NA	TGTGCCAGCAGTTATGCAGGGTCGGATGAAAAACTGTTTTTT	CASSYAGSDEKLFF
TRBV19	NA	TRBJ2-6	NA	TGTGCCAGTAGTATACCGGTCCGCCGCTCTAGATCTGGGGCCAACGTCCTGACTTTC	CASSIPVRRSRSGANVLTF
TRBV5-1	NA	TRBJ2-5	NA	TGCGCCAGCAGCTTGGATGCTAGCAGACAAGAGACCCAGTACTTC	CASSLDASRQETQYF
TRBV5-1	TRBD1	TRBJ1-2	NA	TGCGCCAGCAGCTCGGGACAGAACTATGGCTACACCTTC	CASSSGQNYGYTF
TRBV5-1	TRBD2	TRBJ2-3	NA	TGCGCCAGCAGCTTGGGTAGCGGGGATACGCAGTATTTT	CASSLGSGDTQYF
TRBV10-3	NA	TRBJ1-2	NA	TGTGCCATCAGTGAGTCAGGAGGCTATGGCTACACCTTC	CAISESGGYGYTF
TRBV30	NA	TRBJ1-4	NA	TGTGCCTGGAGGGACAGACTCGCAACTAATGAAAAACTGTTTTTT	CAWRDRLATNEKLFF
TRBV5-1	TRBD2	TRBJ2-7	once	TGCGCCAGCAGTTCGGGACTAGCGGGGGACCTCTCCTACGAGCAGTACTTC	CASSSGLAGDLSYEQYF
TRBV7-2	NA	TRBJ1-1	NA	TGTGCCAGCAGCTTAACAGGGAATTGGGCGGGCACTGAAGCTTTCTTT	CASSLTGNWAGTEAFF
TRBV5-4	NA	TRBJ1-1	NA	TGTGCCAGCAGCCCCCGGACAGAACACACTGAAGCTTTCTTT	CASSPRTEHTEAFF
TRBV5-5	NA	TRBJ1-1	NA	TGTGCCAGCAGCTTGGCCGCGGGGGGGGTGAACACTGAAGCTTTCTTT	CASSLAAGGVNTEAFF
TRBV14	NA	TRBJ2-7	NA	TGTGCCAGCAGCAACCGGGACATAGGTCCCTACGAGCAGTACTTC	CASSNRDIGPYEQYF
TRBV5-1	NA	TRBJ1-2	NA	TGCGCCAGCAGCTTGGGCCACAGGGATTTCCTCTATGGCTACACCTTC	CASSLGHRDFLYGYTF
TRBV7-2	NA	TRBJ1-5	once	TGTGCCAGCAGCTTATGGCCGCAGCCCCAGCATTTT	CASSLWPQPQHF
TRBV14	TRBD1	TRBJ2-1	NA	TGTGCCAGCAGGGTTGCCGGGACAGGGGGCAGGAATGAGCAGTTCTTC	CASRVAGTGGRNEQFF
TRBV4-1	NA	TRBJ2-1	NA	TGCGCCAGCAGCCAAGCCAGGCCCTACAATGAGCAGTTCTTC	CASSQARPYNEQFF
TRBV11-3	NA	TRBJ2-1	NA	TGTGCCAGCAGCTTATTAGAGCATGAGCAGTTCTTC	CASSLLEHEQFF
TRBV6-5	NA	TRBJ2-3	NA	TGTGCCAGCAGGGCGGGGACAGCCAGAGATACGCAGTATTTT	CASRAGTARDTQYF
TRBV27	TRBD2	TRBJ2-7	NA	TGTGCCAGCAGGAGCCCACAGCGGGGGTTCAACGAGCAGTACTTC	CASRSPQRGFNEQYF
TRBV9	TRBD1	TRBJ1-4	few	TGTGCCAGCAGCGTAGCGGCGACAGGGAGAGGGAATGAAAAACTGTTTTTT	CASSVAATGRGNEKLFF
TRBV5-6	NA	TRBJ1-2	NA	TGTGCCAGCAGTTGGCTGGGAGTCAAACTATCTGATGGCTACACCTTC	CASSWLGVKLSDGYTF
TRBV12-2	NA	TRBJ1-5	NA	TGTGCAAGTCGCTTACCGGAAACACAGGGTTACAATCAGCCCCAGCATTTT	CASRLPETQGYNQPQHF
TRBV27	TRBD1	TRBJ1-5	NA	TGTGCCAGCAGTTCGGGACAGGGGACGGGACAGCCCCAGCATTTT	CASSSGQGTGQPQHF
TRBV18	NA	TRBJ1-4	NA	TGTGCCAGCTCACCACCGTCAAGTGGGCCTAATGAAAAACTGTTTTTT	CASSPPSSGPNEKLFF
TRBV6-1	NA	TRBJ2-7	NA	TGTGCCAGCAGGGACTACTACGAGCAGTACTTC	CASRDYYEQYF
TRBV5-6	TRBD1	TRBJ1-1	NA	TGTGCCAGCAGCTTGCGCCGAACACAGGGGTCCAACACTGAAGCTTTCTTT	CASSLRRTQGSNTEAFF
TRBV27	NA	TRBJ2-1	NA	TGTGCCAGCAGTAGACAGCACTCCTACAATGAGCAGTTCTTC	CASSRQHSYNEQFF
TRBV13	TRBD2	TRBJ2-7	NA	TGTGCCAGCAGCTTAGCGACGGGGGACTACTACGAGCAGTACTTC	CASSLATGDYYEQYF
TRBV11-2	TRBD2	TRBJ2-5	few	TGTGCCAGCAGCTTAGGGACTAGCGGGGGGCAGGGGACCCAGTACTTC	CASSLGTSGGQGTQYF
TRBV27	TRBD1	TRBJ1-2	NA	TGTGCCAGCAGTACCCTCCCCGGGACAGGGTTCTTAAACTATGGCTACACCTTC	CASSTLPGTGFLNYGYTF
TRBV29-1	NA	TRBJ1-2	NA	TGCAGCGTTTCAGTCCCCGCGGGCATAAACTATGGCTACACCTTC	CSVSVPAGINYGYTF
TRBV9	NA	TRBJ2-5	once	TGTGCCAGCAGCGAGAGGGACTGGGAACAAGAGACCCAGTACTTC	CASSERDWEQETQYF
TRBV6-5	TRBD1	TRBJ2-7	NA	TGTGCCAGCAGTCAACAGGGGGCGGTCGAGCAGTACTTC	CASSQQGAVEQYF
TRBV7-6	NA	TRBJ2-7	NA	TGTGCCAGCAGCTTAGCTGCGGGATCCCACGAGCAGTACTTC	CASSLAAGSHEQYF
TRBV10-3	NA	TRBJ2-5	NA	TGTGCCATCAGTGGTAGTCGTGCCGACCAAGAGACCCAGTACTTC	CAISGSRADQETQYF
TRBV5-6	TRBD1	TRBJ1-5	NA	TGTGCCAGCAGCTTGGCCGCCCCAGGGGGCTATCAGCCCCAGCATTTT	CASSLAAPGGYQPQHF
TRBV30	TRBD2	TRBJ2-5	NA	TGTGCCGCCCCCCGACTAGCGGGCGGGCGGGAGACCCAGTACTTC	CAAPRLAGGRETQYF
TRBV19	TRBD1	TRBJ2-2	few	TGTGCCACCCCGATTCTTAAAACAGGGGTGAACACCGGGGAGCTGTTTTTT	CATPILKTGVNTGELFF
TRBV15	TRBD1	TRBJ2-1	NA	TGTGCCACCAGCAGAGCAGGGGGCGCCTACAATGAGCAGTTCTTC	CATSRAGGAYNEQFF
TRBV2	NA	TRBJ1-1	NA	TGTGCCAGCAGGAGGAACACTGAAGCTTTCTTT	CASRRNTEAFF
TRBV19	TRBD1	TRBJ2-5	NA	TGTGCCAGTAGCCCAAGAGACAGGGGAAGAGAGACCCAGTACTTC	CASSPRDRGRETQYF
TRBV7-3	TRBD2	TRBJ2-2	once	TGTGCCAGCAGCTCAGCGGGGGGCCTGACCGGGGAGCTGTTTTTT	CASSSAGGLTGELFF
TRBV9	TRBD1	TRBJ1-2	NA	TGTGCCAGCAGCGTAGAGGCAGGGGGTCTCAATGGCTACACCTTC	CASSVEAGGLNGYTF
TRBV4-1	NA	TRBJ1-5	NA	TGCGCCAGCAGCCAGATACCTGGGCTCAATCAGCCCCAGCATTTT	CASSQIPGLNQPQHF
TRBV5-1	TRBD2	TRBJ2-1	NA	TGCGCCAGCAGCTCGGATTGGGGGGGAGCCAATGAGCAGTTCTTC	CASSSDWGGANEQFF
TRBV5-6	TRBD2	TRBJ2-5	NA	TGTGCCAGCAGCCCGGACGTAGGGCGGGGGGGGTGGGAGACCCAGTACTTC	CASSPDVGRGGWETQYF
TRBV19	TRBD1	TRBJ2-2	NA	TGTGCCAGTAGTATCACAGGGGGCACCGGGGAGCTGTTTTTT	CASSITGGTGELFF
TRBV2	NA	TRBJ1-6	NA	TGTGCCAGCGACGCACAAGTCAGGTCCTATAATTCACCCCTCCACTTT	CASDAQVRSYNSPLHF
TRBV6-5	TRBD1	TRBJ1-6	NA	TGTGCCAGCAGGTCGACAGGGGGCGGGTCACCCCTCCACTTT	CASRSTGGGSPLHF
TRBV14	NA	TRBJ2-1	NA	TGTGCCAGCAGCCAAGTAATGGTAGCCGGCAATGAGCAGTTCTTC	CASSQVMVAGNEQFF